Below are 11 T cell receptor beta chains sequenced from a single sample in a study of T cell responses to AZD1222 COVID-19 vaccine. TCRdb's copy holds only in-frame clones and misses some; the assay was immunoSEQ multiplex PCR. The sample has fewer than 100,000 clones, about 88% seen once. Specimen: peripheral blood, collected on day 0 of AZD1222 vaccination. The origin of the receptors is an adult in good health.

V gene TRBV29-1 combines with J gene TRBJ1-1, with 8 bases matching TRBD1. The CDR3 length is 19 residues. In germline, CDR1 is SQVTM, CDR2 ANQGSEA. Trimming removed 3 bases from V and 0 bases from J; junction bases left unmatched: 18. The CDR3: CSVDKAGPGGIWMNTEAFF. The CDR3 bases are TGCAGCGTTGATAAGGCCGGGCCAGGGGGCATTTGGATGAACACTGAAGCTTTCTTT.

J is TRBJ2-5 and V is TRBV5-4; a possible D gene is TRBD2 (5 bases). The CDR3 contains 14 residues. Germline V gene data show CDR1 as SGHNT and CDR2 as YYREEE (reference sequence). V was pared by 9 bases and J by 5 bases, with 20 bases between. The CDR3 DNA reads TGTGCCACACGCTTAGGGAGCCCGGGGGAGACCCAGTACTTC. This sequence encodes CATRLGSPGETQYF.

V and J are TRBV10-3 and TRBJ1-1, with D maybe TRBD1 (5 bases). V was trimmed by 6 bases and J by 6 bases, leaving 14 bases between them. The CDR3 length is 13 residues. CDR1 and CDR2 from the germline V gene are ENHRY and SYGVKD. The CDR3 bases are TGTGCCATCAGCCGGGACCTAGGGGCTGAAGCTTTCTTT. Protein: CAISRDLGAEAFF.

The V call is TRBV27, the J call TRBJ1-6, with 9 nucleotides matching TRBD1. Germline CDR1 MNHEY, CDR2 SMNVEV (reference sequence). V trimming: 5 bases; J trimming: 10 bases; junction bases outside the gene matches: 9. The CDR3 covers 15 residues. CDR3 in amino acids: CASSLLQGAGSPLHF. CDR3 sequence (DNA): TGTGCCAGCAGTCTATTACAGGGGGCGGGGTCACCCCTCCACTTT.

This sequence joins TRBV29-1 and TRBJ2-7, with D maybe TRBD1 (6 bases). This CDR3 comprises 12 residues. CDR1 is SQVTM and CDR2 is ANQGSEA in the germline V gene. Trimming took 5 bases from V and 0 from J, leaving 8 bases between them. The DNA of the CDR3 is TGCAGCGTTCAGGGGTTCTCCTACGAGCAGTACTTC. Translating gives CSVQGFSYEQYF.

This chain joins TRBV19 and TRBJ1-1, with 8 bases that match TRBD1. V lost 5 bases, J lost 6 bases, and 8 bases stayed unmatched. This CDR3 has 14 residues. Germline values: CDR1 LNHDA, CDR2 SQIVND (reference sequence). CDR3 in amino acids: CASSFAGGTPEAFF. As DNA, the CDR3 is TGTGCCAGTAGTTTCGCAGGGGGCACCCCTGAAGCTTTCTTT.

This chain connects TRBV27 to TRBJ1-2; D gene unclear. Germline V gives CDR1 MNHEY, CDR2 SMNVEV (reference sequence). This CDR3 is built from 14 residues. V was clipped by 0 bases and J by 6 bases, with 11 bases between them. The CDR3 sequence: CASSLSSQFDGYTF. In DNA, the CDR3 is TGTGCCAGCAGTTTATCTTCACAGTTTGATGGCTACACCTTC.

The genes are TRBV3-1 (or the pseudogene TRBV3-2) and TRBJ2-1; D is perhaps TRBD2 (5 bases). The germline CDR1 and CDR2 sequences are LGHDT and YNNKEL (reference sequence). V was clipped by 1 base and J by 9 bases, with 13 bases between them. This CDR3 comprises 14 residues. The CDR3: CASSQGTVRGEQFF. The CDR3 DNA reads TGTGCCAGCAGCCAAGGTACCGTTCGGGGTGAGCAGTTCTTC.

J is TRBJ1-2 and V is TRBV27; no clear D. This CDR3 is built from 14 residues. The V gene lost 3 bases and the J gene lost 2 bases, with 10 bases spanning the gap. CDR1 and CDR2 (germline): MNHEY, SMNVEV (reference sequence). CDR3: CASSLGGKNYGYTF. The CDR3, as DNA: TGTGCCAGCAGTTTGGGAGGGAAAAACTATGGCTACACCTTC.

This clone showed up just a few times. The chain uses TRBV19 and TRBJ2-7, with TRBD2 identical over 7 bases. CDR3 length: 14 amino acids. Germline CDR1 is LNHDA and CDR2 is SQIVND (reference sequence). J was trimmed by 3 bases and V by 5 bases; bases with no gene match: 7. CDR3 DNA sequence: TGTGCCAGTAGTGTCCCCGGCGGGGGCTACGAGCAGTACTTC. Protein product: CASSVPGGGYEQYF.

This rearrangement joins TRBV12-3 or TRBV12-4 to TRBJ1-2; possibly TRBD1 for D (5 bases). CDR3 size: 12 residues. Trimming stripped 8 bases from V and 5 bases from J, with 12 bases between. The CDR3 protein is CASSHRRYGYTF. DNA for the CDR3: TGTGCCAGCTCTCACAGGCGATATGGCTACACCTTC.